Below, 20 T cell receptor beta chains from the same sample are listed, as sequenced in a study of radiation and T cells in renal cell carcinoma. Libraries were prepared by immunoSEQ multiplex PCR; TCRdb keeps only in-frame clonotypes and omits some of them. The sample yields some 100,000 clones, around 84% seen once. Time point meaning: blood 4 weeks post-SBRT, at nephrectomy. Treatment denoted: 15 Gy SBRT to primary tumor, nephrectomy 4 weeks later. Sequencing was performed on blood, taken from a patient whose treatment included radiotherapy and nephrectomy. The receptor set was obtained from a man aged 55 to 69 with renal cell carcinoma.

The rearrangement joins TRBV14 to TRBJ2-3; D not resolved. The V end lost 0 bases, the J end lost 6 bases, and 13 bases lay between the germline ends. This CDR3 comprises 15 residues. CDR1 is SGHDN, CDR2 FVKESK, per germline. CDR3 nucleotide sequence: TGTGCCAGCAGCCAAGATCAGGTACTCGGGGATACGCAGTATTTT. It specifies CASSQDQVLGDTQYF.

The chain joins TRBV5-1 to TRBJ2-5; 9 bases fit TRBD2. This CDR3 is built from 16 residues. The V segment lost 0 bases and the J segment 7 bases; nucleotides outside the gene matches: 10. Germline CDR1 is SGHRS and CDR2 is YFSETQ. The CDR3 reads CASSLELAGAVGTQYF. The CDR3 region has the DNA TGCGCCAGCAGCTTGGAACTAGCGGGCGCCGTTGGGACCCAGTACTTC.

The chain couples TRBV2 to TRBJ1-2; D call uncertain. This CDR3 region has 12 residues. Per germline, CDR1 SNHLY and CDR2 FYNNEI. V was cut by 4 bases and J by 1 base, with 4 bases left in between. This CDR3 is CASSVSNYGYTF. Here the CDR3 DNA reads TGTGCCAGCAGTGTCAGTAACTATGGCTACACCTTC. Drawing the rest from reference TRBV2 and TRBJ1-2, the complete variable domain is EPEVTQTPSHQVTQMGQEVILRCVPISNHLYFYWYRQILGQKVEFLVSFYNNEISEKSEIFDDQFSVERPDGSNFTLKIRSTKLEDSAMYFCASSVSNYGYTFGSGTRLTVV.

The CDR3 loop is CAWSQQANQPQHF. CDR3 bases: TGTGCCTGGAGTCAACAGGCTAATCAGCCCCAGCATTTT. The V gene is TRBV30, the J gene TRBJ1-5, with a possible D match to TRBD1 (5 bases). The CDR3 sequence is 13 residues long. V lost 2 bases to trimming and J lost 4 bases, with 9 bases between them. Germline V gene data show CDR1 as GTSNPN and CDR2 as SVGIG (reference sequence).

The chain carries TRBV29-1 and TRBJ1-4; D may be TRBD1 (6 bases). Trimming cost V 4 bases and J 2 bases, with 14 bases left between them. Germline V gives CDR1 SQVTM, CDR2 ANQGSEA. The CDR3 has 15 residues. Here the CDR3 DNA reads TGCAGCGTTGTCCCTGAGGGGGTCACTAATGAAAAACTGTTTTTT. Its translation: CSVVPEGVTNEKLFF.

CDR3 bases: TGTGCCAGCAGCGCGGACAGCTCTAACTATGGCTACACCTTC. Its protein product is CASSADSSNYGYTF. The J gene is TRBJ1-2, the V gene TRBV11-2; perhaps TRBD1 as D (6 bases). V was pared by 5 bases and J by 0 bases, with 10 bases between. Germline CDR1 is SGHAT and CDR2 is FQNNGV. The CDR3 has 14 amino acids.

CDR3 sequence: CASSVIGGTEAFF. CDR3 bases: TGTGCCAGCAGCGTAATCGGAGGGACTGAAGCTTTCTTT. This chain joins TRBV9 and TRBJ1-1, with D unclear. The CDR3 length is 13 residues. Trimming cost V 1 base and J 5 bases, with 9 bases left between them. Per the germline V gene, CDR1 is SGDLS and CDR2 is YYNGEE.

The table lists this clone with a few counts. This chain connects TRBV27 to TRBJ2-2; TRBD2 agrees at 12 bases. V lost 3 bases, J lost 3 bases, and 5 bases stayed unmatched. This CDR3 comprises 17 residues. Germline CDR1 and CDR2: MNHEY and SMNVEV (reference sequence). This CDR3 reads CASSFPLAGGDTGELFF. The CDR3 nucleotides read TGTGCCAGCAGTTTCCCACTAGCGGGAGGAGACACCGGGGAGCTGTTTTTT.

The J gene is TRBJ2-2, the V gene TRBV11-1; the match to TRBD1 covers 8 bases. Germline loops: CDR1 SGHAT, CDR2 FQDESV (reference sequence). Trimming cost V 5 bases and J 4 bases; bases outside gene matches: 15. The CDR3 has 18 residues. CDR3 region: CASSHLIGQGAGTGELFF. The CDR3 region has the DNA TGTGCCAGCAGCCACCTCATTGGGCAGGGGGCCGGCACCGGGGAGCTGTTTTTT. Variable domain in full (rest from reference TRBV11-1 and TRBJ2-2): EAEVAQSPRYKITEKSQAVAFWCDPISGHATLYWYRQILGQGPELLVQFQDESVVDDSQLPKDRFSAERLKGVDSTLKIQPAELGDSAMYLCASSHLIGQGAGTGELFFGEGSRLTVL.

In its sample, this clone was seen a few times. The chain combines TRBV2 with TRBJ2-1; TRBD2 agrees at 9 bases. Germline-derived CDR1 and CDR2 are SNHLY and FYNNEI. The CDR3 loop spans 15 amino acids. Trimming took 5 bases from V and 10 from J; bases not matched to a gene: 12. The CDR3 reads CASSKGREGLWEQFF. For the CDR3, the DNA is TGTGCCAGCAGTAAGGGGCGGGAGGGCCTCTGGGAGCAGTTCTTC.

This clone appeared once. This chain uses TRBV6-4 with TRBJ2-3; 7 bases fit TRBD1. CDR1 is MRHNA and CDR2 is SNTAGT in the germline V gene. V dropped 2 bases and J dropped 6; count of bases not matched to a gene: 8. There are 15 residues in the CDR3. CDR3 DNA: TGTGCCAGCAGTGACAGGGGGCGAGACGTGGATACGCAGTATTTT. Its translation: CASSDRGRDVDTQYF.

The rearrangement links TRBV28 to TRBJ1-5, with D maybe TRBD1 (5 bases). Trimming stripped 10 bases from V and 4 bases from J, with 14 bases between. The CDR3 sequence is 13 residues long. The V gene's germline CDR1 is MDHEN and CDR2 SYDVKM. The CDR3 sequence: CATSGALNQPQHF. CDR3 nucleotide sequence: TGTGCCACCTCTGGGGCCTTAAATCAGCCCCAGCATTTT.

The CDR3 DNA follows: TGTGCCAGCAGTTTAGTGGGGTATGGGGAGCAGTACTTC. Encoded protein: CASSLVGYGEQYF. The chain has TRBV27 and TRBJ2-7, with D unclear. This CDR3 region has 13 residues. CDR1 is MNHEY and CDR2 is SMNVEV in the germline V gene (reference sequence). V shed 2 bases and J shed 7 bases, with 12 bases lying between them.

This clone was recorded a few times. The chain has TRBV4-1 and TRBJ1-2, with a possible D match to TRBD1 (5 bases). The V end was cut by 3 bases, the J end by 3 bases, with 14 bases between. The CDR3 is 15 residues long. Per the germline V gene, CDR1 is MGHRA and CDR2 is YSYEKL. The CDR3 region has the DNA TGCGCCAGCAGCCACACCAGGGTAGTGGACTATGGCTACACCTTC. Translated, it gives CASSHTRVVDYGYTF.

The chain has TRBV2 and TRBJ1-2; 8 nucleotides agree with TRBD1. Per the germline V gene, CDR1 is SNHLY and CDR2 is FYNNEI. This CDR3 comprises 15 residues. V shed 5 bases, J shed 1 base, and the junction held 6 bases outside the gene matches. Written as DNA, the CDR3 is TGTGCCAGCAGTTCGGACAGGGCCCTTAACTATGGCTACACCTTC. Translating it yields CASSSDRALNYGYTF.

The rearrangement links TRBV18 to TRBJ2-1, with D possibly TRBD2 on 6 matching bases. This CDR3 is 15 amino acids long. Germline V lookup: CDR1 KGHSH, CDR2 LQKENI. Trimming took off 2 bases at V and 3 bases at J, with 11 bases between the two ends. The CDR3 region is CASSPVGGFYNEQFF. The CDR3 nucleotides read TGTGCCAGCTCACCAGTGGGGGGTTTCTACAATGAGCAGTTCTTC.

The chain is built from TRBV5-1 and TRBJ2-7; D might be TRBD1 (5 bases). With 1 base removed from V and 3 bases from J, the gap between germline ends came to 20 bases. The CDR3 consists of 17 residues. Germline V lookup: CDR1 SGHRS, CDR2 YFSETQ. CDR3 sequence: CASSLTYRQSYYYEQYF. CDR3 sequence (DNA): TGCGCCAGCAGCTTGACCTACCGACAGTCTTACTACTACGAGCAGTACTTC.

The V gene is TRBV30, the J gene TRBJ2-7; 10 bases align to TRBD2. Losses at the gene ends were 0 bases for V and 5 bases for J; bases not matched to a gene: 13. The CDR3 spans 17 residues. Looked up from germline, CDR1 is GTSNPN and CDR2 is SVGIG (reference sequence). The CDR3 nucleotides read TGTGCCTGGAGTGTACGAAGACTGGCTAGCGGGAGTAACGAGCAGTACTTC. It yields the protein CAWSVRRLASGSNEQYF. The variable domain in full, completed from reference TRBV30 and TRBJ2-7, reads SQTIHQWPATLVQPVGSPLSLECTVEGTSNPNLYWYRQAAGRGLQLLFYSVGIGQISSEVPQNLSASRPQDRQFILSSKKLLLSDSGFYLCAWSVRRLASGSNEQYFGPGTRLTVT.

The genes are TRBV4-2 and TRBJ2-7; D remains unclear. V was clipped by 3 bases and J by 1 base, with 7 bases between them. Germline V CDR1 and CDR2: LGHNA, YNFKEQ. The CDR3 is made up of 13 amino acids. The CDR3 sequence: CASSHGRSYEQYF. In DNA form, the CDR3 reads TGTGCCAGCAGCCATGGGCGGTCCTACGAGCAGTACTTC.

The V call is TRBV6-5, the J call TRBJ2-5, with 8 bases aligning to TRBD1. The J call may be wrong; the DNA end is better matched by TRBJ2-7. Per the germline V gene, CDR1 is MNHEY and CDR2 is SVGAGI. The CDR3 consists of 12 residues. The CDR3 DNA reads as TGTGCCAGCAGCCTCGGACAGGGCGAGCAGTACTTC. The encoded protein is CASSLGQGEQYF.